The rows below give T cell receptor beta chains drawn from one sample of a study of T cells after posttransplantation cyclophosphamide. Produced via immunoSEQ multiplex PCR; TCRdb's table is partial and in-frame only. Here the sample spans approximately 22,000 clones, approximately 87% being singletons. The material sequenced was PBMCs, taken after allogeneic stem cell transplant with posttransplant cyclophosphamide. The source is a female patient in her thirties or forties who received an allogeneic stem cell transplant from an unrelated donor, was CMV-positive, and had no GVHD. Some of the T cells might come from the graft donor. The CDR3 runs from the conserved cysteine through the conserved F or W. Each record gives: D gene, J gene, clone size, V gene, CDR3 DNA, CDR3 protein. D genes are given only for firm matches. The listing skips clone size in some rows; elsewhere it reads once, few, many or a size class.

>.|TRBJ2-5|.|TRBV5-1
TGCGCCAGCAGCTCCAGGACAGGGAGGGAAGAGACCCAGTACTTC
CASSSRTGREETQYF
>.|TRBJ1-5|.|TRBV5-4
TGTGCCAGCAGCTTGGCGACATCCATTCCGACAGCTTATAGCAATCAGCCCCAGCATTTT
CASSLATSIPTAYSNQPQHF
>.|TRBJ2-2|.|TRBV28
TGTGCCTCCAGCCCCGACTTAGGGAACACCGGGGAGCTGTTTTTT
CASSPDLGNTGELFF
>TRBD2|TRBJ2-5|.|TRBV7-7
TGTGCTAGCAGCCATAGCGGGGGGGCCCTGGAGACCCAGTACTTC
CASSHSGGALETQYF
>.|TRBJ2-6|.|TRBV9
TGTGCCAGCAGCCAAAGCGTTCGTGTCTCTGGGGCCAACGTCCTGACTTTC
CASSQSVRVSGANVLTF
>TRBD2|TRBJ2-2|once|TRBV7-6
TGTGCCAGCAGCTCCCCAGCGGGGGCTTCCACCGGGGAGCTGTTTTTT
CASSSPAGASTGELFF
>TRBD1|TRBJ2-7|.|TRBV19
TGTGCCAGTAGTCCGTGGACAGGGTGGGATGAGCAGTACTTC
CASSPWTGWDEQYF
>.|TRBJ1-1|.|TRBV18
TGTGCCAGCTCACCGTCCAGGGGCACTGAAGCTTTCTTT
CASSPSRGTEAFF
>.|TRBJ2-1|.|TRBV2
TGTGCCAGCAGTACAGGGCCCCTCGATGAGCAGTTCTTC
CASSTGPLDEQFF
>.|TRBJ1-1|medium-sized|TRBV27
TGTGCCAGCAGTTTCCTCGGGTCTTCCACTGAAGCTTTCTTT
CASSFLGSSTEAFF
>.|TRBJ2-7|.|TRBV7-9
TGTGCCAGCAGCACAGGTCTGAGCTACGAGCAGTACTTC
CASSTGLSYEQYF
>.|TRBJ2-3|.|TRBV7-2
TGTGCCAGCACCGGACTTCTTACGCAGTATTTT
CASTGLLTQYF
>TRBD1|TRBJ2-7|.|TRBV28
TGTGCCAGCAGTTTGACCGGGACAGGGGGATACGAGCAGTACTTC
CASSLTGTGGYEQYF
>.|TRBJ1-4|.|TRBV25-1
TGTGCCAGCAGTGAATATAGGGGGGGCACTAATGAAAAACTGTTTTTT
CASSEYRGGTNEKLFF
>.|TRBJ1-3|.|TRBV5-1
TGCGCCAGCAGCTTGGACAGGGCCGGAAACACCATATATTTT
CASSLDRAGNTIYF
>TRBD2|TRBJ2-3|.|TRBV7-2
TGTGCCAGCAGCTTGGTAGCGGGGCATAGCACAGATACGCAGTATTTT
CASSLVAGHSTDTQYF
>.|TRBJ2-1|.|TRBV27
TGTGCCACGACCAGACGGGACAATGAGCAGTTCTTC
CATTRRDNEQFF
>.|TRBJ2-4|.|TRBV11-2
TGTGCCAGCAGCTTAATTGGGCTAGCGGCCAAAAACATTCAGTACTTC
CASSLIGLAAKNIQYF
>TRBD2|TRBJ2-2|.|TRBV7-2
TGTGCCAGCAGCCTAAGACTAGCGGGGGCCCCCAGTTGGGCCGGGGAGCTGTTTTTT
CASSLRLAGAPSWAGELFF
>TRBD1|TRBJ2-7|.|TRBV7-2
TGTGCCAGCAGCTTAGTGGGGACAGGCGCCTACGAGCAGTACTTC
CASSLVGTGAYEQYF
>.|TRBJ1-1|.|TRBV2
TGTGCCAGCAGTGAAGCGCCCGGGGTCACTGAAGCTTTCTTT
CASSEAPGVTEAFF
>TRBD1|TRBJ1-4|.|TRBV13
TGTGCCAGCAGCCCCCAGGGGGTGAGCGAAAAACTGTTTTTT
CASSPQGVSEKLFF
>TRBD1|TRBJ2-5|.|TRBV4-2
TGTGCCAGCAGCCACCTTTACAGGGGGAGACTACAAGAGACCCAGTACTTC
CASSHLYRGRLQETQYF
>.|TRBJ1-6|.|TRBV5-6
TGTGCCAGCAGCTCCGGGATTGATAATTCACCCCTCCACTTT
CASSSGIDNSPLHF
>TRBD2|TRBJ2-5|.|TRBV5-1
TGCGCCAGCAGCCCGACCCCCCGAGCGGGGAGCCAAGAGACCCAGTACTTC
CASSPTPRAGSQETQYF
>.|TRBJ2-6|.|TRBV19
TGTGCCAGTATGAGATTTGGGGCCAACGTCCTGACTTTC
CASMRFGANVLTF
>.|TRBJ2-7|few|TRBV11-3
TGTGCCAGCAGCTTAGCCCCAACAGGAATCGACGAGCAGTACTTC
CASSLAPTGIDEQYF
>.|TRBJ1-4|.|TRBV28
TGTGCCAGCAGTTTTGTCAGGCGCACAACTAATGAAAAACTGTTTTTT
CASSFVRRTTNEKLFF
>.|TRBJ2-7|.|TRBV6-6
TGTGCCAGCAGTTATTCCCGCCAGGGCCCCTACGAGCAGTACTTC
CASSYSRQGPYEQYF
>.|TRBJ2-7|once|TRBV5-6
TGTGCCAGCAGCTTTCAGGGCGAGCAGTACTTC
CASSFQGEQYF
>.|TRBJ1-1|.|TRBV6-5
TGTGCCAGCAGGGACCGACGGACTCTGAACACTGAAGCTTTCTTT
CASRDRRTLNTEAFF
>TRBD2|TRBJ2-5|.|TRBV19
TGTGCCAGTAGTATAGACCCTAGCGGGGAAGAGACCCAGTACTTC
CASSIDPSGEETQYF
>TRBD1|TRBJ2-1|.|TRBV5-4
TGTGCCAGCACCCGGGACAGGGGTCACAATGAGCAGTTCTTC
CASTRDRGHNEQFF
>.|TRBJ2-2|once|TRBV5-6
TGTGCCAGCAGCTTTTACGGACAGAACACCGGGGAGCTGTTTTTT
CASSFYGQNTGELFF
>.|TRBJ1-6|.|TRBV2
TGTGCCAGCAGTGAAGTCTCTGGGCCGAGTTATAATTCACCCCTCCACTTT
CASSEVSGPSYNSPLHF
>TRBD1|TRBJ1-3|.|TRBV6-1
TGTGCCAGCAGGGTACAGGGGCTTGGAAACACCATATATTTT
CASRVQGLGNTIYF
>.|TRBJ2-2|once|TRBV4-1
TGCGCCAGCAGTGCCGATCGCAGCGGCACCCGGGAGCTGTTTTTT
CASSADRSGTRELFF
>TRBD1|TRBJ1-2|.|TRBV7-6
TGTGCCAGCAGCAAGGACAGGGGGCTTGGCTACACCTTC
CASSKDRGLGYTF
>.|TRBJ2-7|.|TRBV30
TGTGCCTGGAGTGTAATGGCCAGGGCCTACGAGCAGTACTTC
CAWSVMARAYEQYF
>.|TRBJ1-1|.|TRBV11-2
TGTGCCAGCAGCTTAGGGGGTGAGGGAATGAACACTGAAGCTTTCTTT
CASSLGGEGMNTEAFF
>TRBD1|TRBJ2-5|.|TRBV5-6
TGTGCCAGCAGCCCCGGGACAGGGGGTCAAGAGACCCAGTACTTC
CASSPGTGGQETQYF
>TRBD1|TRBJ2-1|.|TRBV28
TGTGCCAGCAGTCAGCAGGGGGACAATGAGCAGTTCTTC
CASSQQGDNEQFF